A single sample gave rise to the 16 T cell receptor beta chains below, sequenced in a study of blood T cell repertoires in COVID-19. Data came from immunoSEQ multiplex PCR; TCRdb stores just in-frame clones and leaves some out. The table includes approximately 100,000 clones, over 75% detected once. Sequencing used peripheral blood. The receptors originated from an elderly woman with acute or convalescent COVID-19.

The rearrangement links TRBV29-1 to TRBJ1-1; TRBD1 matches 8 bases. This CDR3 is 15 amino acids long. The germline V gene has CDR1 SQVTM and CDR2 ANQGSEA. V shed 5 bases and J 10 bases; nucleotides not matched to a gene: 18. CDR3 residues: CSVYGASGGRKGAFF. Here the CDR3 DNA reads TGCAGCGTTTACGGGGCCTCAGGGGGCCGCAAAGGAGCTTTCTTT.

The J gene is TRBJ1-4, the V gene TRBV13; TRBD1 matches at 9 bases. V was pared by 5 bases and J by 3 bases, with 7 bases of the junction left unmatched. The length of the CDR3 is 16 residues. CDR1 is PRHDT and CDR2 is FYEKMQ in the germline V gene (reference sequence). Here the CDR3 DNA reads TGTGCCAGCAGCCCCTCCCGACAGGGGGCTAATGAAAAACTGTTTTTT. It codes for CASSPSRQGANEKLFF.

This chain joins TRBV25-1 and TRBJ2-3; D call uncertain. CDR1 and CDR2 from the germline V gene are MGHDK and SYGVNS. V was pared by 8 bases and J by 11 bases, with 14 bases between. This CDR3 has 11 residues. The CDR3, as DNA: TGTGCCAGCGATCCTACCCCGATGCAGTATTTT. Protein: CASDPTPMQYF.

This clone is labeled medium-sized. The chain uses TRBV5-5 and TRBJ2-7; possibly TRBD1 for D (5 bases). Germline CDR1 is SGHKS and CDR2 is YYEKEE (reference sequence). CDR3 length: 14 residues. Trimming removed 1 base from V and 3 bases from J, with 11 bases in between. DNA for the CDR3: TGTGCCAGCAGCTTGTATCAGGGCAACTACGAGCAGTACTTC. This gives the protein CASSLYQGNYEQYF.

The chain links TRBV7-2 to TRBJ1-2; no reliable D call. The V end lost 1 base, the J end lost 6 bases, and 9 bases lay between the germline ends. CDR1 and CDR2 (germline): SGHTA, FQGNSA. The CDR3 sequence is 13 residues long. This CDR3 reads CASSLDRYNGYTF. The CDR3 DNA is TGTGCCAGCAGCTTAGACAGATACAATGGCTACACCTTC.

V gene TRBV2 combines with J gene TRBJ2-3; D gene uncertain. The CDR3 length is 13 residues. Germline V gives CDR1 SNHLY, CDR2 FYNNEI. The V end was cut by 7 bases, the J end by 0 bases, with 8 bases between. CDR3 region: CASMPVSTDTQYF. The CDR3 coding sequence is TGTGCCAGCATGCCGGTTAGCACAGATACGCAGTATTTT.

V usage is TRBV5-4 and J usage is TRBJ2-3; D is perhaps TRBD2 (6 bases). The V gene lost 4 bases and the J gene lost 0 bases, with 15 bases spanning the gap. This CDR3 comprises 16 residues. The germline V gene has CDR1 SGHNT and CDR2 YYREEE (reference sequence). DNA of the CDR3: TGTGCCAGCAGCGCCAACCCGGGACTGAGCACAGATACGCAGTATTTT. This codes for CASSANPGLSTDTQYF. Together with reference TRBV5-4 and TRBJ2-3, the CDR3 gives the full variable domain: ETGVTQSPTHLIKTRGQQVTLRCSSQSGHNTVSWYQQALGQGPQFIFQYYREEENGRGNFPPRFSGLQFPNYSSELNVNALELDDSALYLCASSANPGLSTDTQYFGPGTRLTVL.

This chain uses TRBV5-6 with TRBJ2-7, with 10 bases aligning to TRBD1. The ends lost 3 bases at V and 4 bases at J; junction bases unmatched: 7. This CDR3 comprises 15 residues. Germline V lookup: CDR1 SGHDT, CDR2 YYEEEE. CDR3 bases: TGTGCCAGCAGCTATGGACAGGGGGAAGGGTACGAGCAGTACTTC. Translating gives CASSYGQGEGYEQYF.

V is TRBV7-2 and J is TRBJ2-4; 8 nucleotides line up with TRBD1. The CDR3 has 15 residues. Germline CDR1 reads SGHTA; CDR2 reads FQGNSA. After removal of 5 bases from V and 0 bases from J, the junction contained 3 bases not matched to a gene. The CDR3, as DNA: TGTGCCAGCAGCGGACAGGGTCTAGCCAAAAACATTCAGTACTTC. Protein sequence: CASSGQGLAKNIQYF.

The gene calls are TRBV7-9 and TRBJ2-5; TRBD2 aligns across 14 bases. Trimming removed 5 bases from V and 4 bases from J; junction bases left unmatched: 3. Germline V gene data show CDR1 as SEHNR and CDR2 as FQNEAQ (reference sequence). The CDR3 is 15 amino acids. For the CDR3, the DNA is TGTGCCAGCAGCATAGGGACTAGCGGGAGAGAGACCCAGTACTTC. Translated, it gives CASSIGTSGRETQYF.

This chain joins TRBV5-1 and TRBJ2-7; 7 bases map to TRBD1. V gave up 3 bases and J gave up 1 base; unmatched junction bases: 4. The CDR3 is 14 amino acids. Germline CDR1 reads SGHRS; CDR2 reads YFSETQ. The CDR3 sequence is CASSSGTASYEQYF. The CDR3 DNA is TGCGCCAGCAGCTCGGGGACAGCTTCCTACGAGCAGTACTTC.

The rearrangement uses TRBV2 and TRBJ1-2; 8 nucleotides line up with TRBD1. V was clipped by 8 bases and J by 4 bases; unmatched bases: 9. Germline V gene sequence: CDR1 SNHLY, CDR2 FYNNEI. The CDR3 extends over 14 amino acids. DNA of the CDR3: TGTGCCAGCGGGAGCGATGACAGGGGCTATGGCTACACCTTC. Translating it yields CASGSDDRGYGYTF.

CDR3 amino acids: CASSQLVWGARGKLFF. DNA for the CDR3: TGCGCCAGCAGCCAGTTAGTCTGGGGTGCAAGGGGAAAACTGTTTTTT. The V call is TRBV4-1, the J call TRBJ1-4; TRBD1 might be the D (5 bases). CDR3 length: 16 amino acids. The V gene's germline CDR1 is MGHRA and CDR2 YSYEKL. Trimming took 3 bases from V and 10 from J, leaving 21 bases between them.

This chain connects TRBV9 to TRBJ2-3; D is unclear. The germline gives CDR1 SGDLS, CDR2 YYNGEE. Trimming pared 0 bases from V and 4 bases from J, leaving 12 bases between. The CDR3 runs to 15 residues. In DNA form, the CDR3 reads TGTGCCAGCAGCGTAGTCACCCAACCGGCAGATACGCAGTATTTT. Translating gives CASSVVTQPADTQYF. The full variable domain, with the rest looked up from reference TRBV9 and TRBJ2-3, is DSGVTQTPKHLITATGQRVTLRCSPRSGDLSVYWYQQSLDQGLQFLIQYYNGEERAKGNILERFSAQQFPDLHSELNLSSLELGDSALYFCASSVVTQPADTQYFGPGTRLTVL.

This chain joins TRBV28 and TRBJ1-1; D is perhaps TRBD1 (5 bases). Germline-derived CDR1 and CDR2 are MDHEN and SYDVKM. The CDR3 covers 18 residues. V gave up 8 bases and J gave up 5 bases, with 30 bases separating them. CDR3 in amino acids: CASPPLGQGGLMGTEAFF. DNA of the CDR3: TGTGCCAGCCCCCCCCTTGGCCAGGGAGGACTGATGGGGACTGAAGCTTTCTTT.

The chain is built from TRBV11-1 and TRBJ1-1, with 7 bases aligning to TRBD1. The V and J ends lost 7 bases and 4 bases, in that order; junction bases with no gene match: 12. Germline lookup yields CDR1 SGHAT and CDR2 FQDESV (reference sequence). CDR3 length: 15 residues. The CDR3: CASKRTVAGGTEAFF. CDR3 DNA sequence: TGTGCCAGCAAACGGACTGTAGCAGGGGGCACTGAAGCTTTCTTT.